The rows below give T cell receptor beta chains drawn from one sample of a study of graft-versus-host responses after intestinal transplantation. These TCRs are of unknown antigen specificity. The protocol was immunoSEQ multiplex PCR, while the TCRdb copy is restricted to in-frame clones and leaves out a portion. The sample records tens of thousands of clones, about nine tenths being singletons. This sample comprised unstimulated CD4+ T cells sorted from spleen or lymph node cells, obtained before intestinal transplant. The receptor set was obtained from a human donor who received an intestinal transplant. Both conserved end residues are part of each CDR3. The order of the fields is clone size, D gene, J gene, V gene, CDR3 protein, CDR3 DNA. D genes are given only for firm matches. The listing skips clone size in some rows; elsewhere it reads once, few, many or a size class.

clone size: -
D gene: -
J gene: TRBJ2-5
V gene: TRBV20-1
CDR3 protein: CSTKRGTQYF
CDR3 DNA: TGCAGTACGAAACGGGGGACCCAGTACTTC

clone size: few
D gene: TRBD1
J gene: TRBJ1-1
V gene: TRBV2
CDR3 protein: CASSPDRVTNTEAFF
CDR3 DNA: TGTGCCAGCAGTCCAGACAGGGTGACGAACACTGAAGCTTTCTTT

clone size: -
D gene: -
J gene: TRBJ1-5
V gene: TRBV5-5
CDR3 protein: CASSLFWSPSVSPQHF
CDR3 DNA: TGTGCCAGCAGCTTGTTTTGGTCCCCGAGCGTTAGCCCCCAGCATTTT

clone size: -
D gene: -
J gene: TRBJ1-1
V gene: TRBV30
CDR3 protein: CAWMGGPNTEAFF
CDR3 DNA: TGTGCCTGGATGGGGGGGCCGAACACTGAAGCTTTCTTT

clone size: -
D gene: -
J gene: TRBJ1-1
V gene: TRBV5-1
CDR3 protein: CASSLAPGLGAEAFF
CDR3 DNA: TGCGCCAGCAGCTTGGCCCCGGGACTTGGGGCTGAAGCTTTCTTT

clone size: -
D gene: -
J gene: TRBJ1-4
V gene: TRBV19
CDR3 protein: CASSLRFNEKLFF
CDR3 DNA: TGTGCCAGTAGTCTTCGGTTTAATGAAAAACTGTTTTTT

clone size: -
D gene: -
J gene: TRBJ1-2
V gene: TRBV19
CDR3 protein: CASSVYPGRPSYGYTF
CDR3 DNA: TGTGCCAGTAGTGTTTACCCAGGGAGGCCATCCTATGGCTACACCTTC

clone size: -
D gene: TRBD1
J gene: TRBJ1-4
V gene: TRBV9
CDR3 protein: CASSVAQGAMGEKLFF
CDR3 DNA: TGTGCCAGCAGCGTAGCTCAGGGGGCGATGGGTGAAAAACTGTTTTTT

clone size: once
D gene: TRBD1
J gene: TRBJ1-5
V gene: TRBV19
CDR3 protein: CASSKGQGWNSNQPQHF
CDR3 DNA: TGTGCCAGTAGTAAGGGACAGGGTTGGAACAGCAATCAGCCCCAGCATTTT

clone size: -
D gene: TRBD1
J gene: TRBJ2-2
V gene: TRBV10-3
CDR3 protein: CAISDRGVGTGELFF
CDR3 DNA: TGTGCCATCAGCGACAGGGGAGTGGGGACCGGGGAGCTGTTTTTT

clone size: -
D gene: -
J gene: TRBJ2-3
V gene: TRBV10-1
CDR3 protein: CASSTGTDTQYF
CDR3 DNA: TGCGCCAGCAGTACGGGTACAGATACGCAGTATTTT

clone size: -
D gene: -
J gene: TRBJ1-1
V gene: TRBV7-2
CDR3 protein: CASRLTENTEAFF
CDR3 DNA: TGTGCCAGCAGACTCACAGAGAACACTGAAGCTTTCTTT

clone size: -
D gene: TRBD1
J gene: TRBJ1-3
V gene: TRBV11-2
CDR3 protein: CASSFLITGGRAGNTIYF
CDR3 DNA: TGTGCCAGCAGCTTCCTGATAACAGGGGGTCGCGCTGGAAACACCATATATTTT

clone size: -
D gene: -
J gene: TRBJ1-1
V gene: TRBV27
CDR3 protein: CASSLTSNTEAFF
CDR3 DNA: TGTGCCAGCAGTTTGACAAGCAACACTGAAGCTTTCTTT

clone size: -
D gene: TRBD1
J gene: TRBJ1-2
V gene: TRBV30
CDR3 protein: CAWIWDRSNYGYTF
CDR3 DNA: TGTGCCTGGATCTGGGACAGATCGAACTATGGCTACACCTTC

clone size: -
D gene: -
J gene: TRBJ2-5
V gene: TRBV6-5
CDR3 protein: CASTGFGETQYF
CDR3 DNA: TGTGCCAGCACGGGGTTTGGGGAGACCCAGTACTTC

clone size: -
D gene: -
J gene: TRBJ2-7
V gene: TRBV6-6
CDR3 protein: CASSYRGFRYEQYF
CDR3 DNA: TGTGCCAGCAGTTACAGGGGATTTCGCTACGAGCAGTACTTC

clone size: -
D gene: -
J gene: TRBJ1-1
V gene: TRBV30
CDR3 protein: CAWRQGTEAFF
CDR3 DNA: TGTGCCTGGAGGCAGGGGACTGAAGCTTTCTTT

clone size: -
D gene: TRBD1
J gene: TRBJ2-7
V gene: TRBV7-2
CDR3 protein: CASSFRRGLVHEQYF
CDR3 DNA: TGTGCCAGCAGCTTCCGTAGGGGGCTAGTTCACGAGCAGTACTTC